The source of this T cell receptor (beta chain) is a study of blood T cell repertoires in COVID-19. Across the study: The United States, Italy and Spain supplied acute and convalescent COVID-19 samples. Nucleic acid was either cDNA or gDNA, and it came from T cells, B-cell-depleted T cells, or PBMCs.

The CDR3 has 11 amino acids. V lost 3 bases, J lost 2 bases, and 3 bases lay in between. The germline V gene encodes CDR1 SGHRS and CDR2 YFSETQ. As handled by the study authors: Nucleated cell counts were estimated from reference gene primer amplification. Sequenced by immunoSEQ multiplex PCR; TCRdb stores in-frame clones only, minus some. The D gene and trimming were derived from the DNA, and the V and J assignments and clone size from that table. There are around 99,000 clones in the sample; around four fifths occur only once, and over 15% lies in the top ten. The V gene is TRBV5-1, the J gene TRBJ2-7; D call uncertain. The clonotype originates from a woman in her sixties or seventies with acute or convalescent COVID-19. The sample was peripheral blood. This CDR3 is CASSSTYEQYF. CDR3 nucleotides: TGCGCCAGCAGCTCAACCTACGAGCAGTACTTC.